The 7 T cell receptor beta chains below all came from one sample that was sequenced in a study of blood T cells in healthy people across ages. The second PCR ran about 6 to 12 cycles with a sample-barcoded 5' primer and J-beta primers. TCRdb analysed the 5' RACE reads with MiXCR anew, one entry per CDR3 protein. The repertoire has fewer than 950,000 distinct CDR3 sequences, 35% to 40% of them found once; the top ten carry roughly 13%. The source material was blood. Source of these receptors: a man aged 18-30 years in good health.

This clonotype occurred a few times. Written as DNA, the CDR3 is TGTGCCCCCGGGGGCCGTGGGACAGATACGCAGTATTTT. It encodes CAPGGRGTDTQYF. V is TRBV2 and J is TRBJ2-3; possibly TRBD1 or TRBD2 for D (6 bases each). Deletions cut 11 bases from V and 3 bases from J, with 15 bases between. The CDR3 totals 13 residues. CDR1 is SNHLY and CDR2 is FYNNEI in the germline V gene.

This clonotype was seen a handful of times. V is TRBV12-3 or TRBV12-4 and J is TRBJ1-1; TRBD1 is a possible D gene (5 bases). The CDR3 is made up of 13 amino acids. Trimming cost V 6 bases and J 7 bases, with 15 bases left between them. Here the CDR3 DNA reads TGTGCCAGCAGCCACGGGGGTAACGGTGAAGCTTTCTTT. It encodes CASSHGGNGEAFF.

V usage is TRBV20-1 and J usage is TRBJ2-1, with D possibly matching TRBD1 (6 bases). The CDR3 has 12 amino acids. Trimming cost V 2 bases and J 13 bases, with 15 bases left between them. Germline loops: CDR1 DFQATT, CDR2 SNEGSKA (reference sequence). CDR3 nucleotides: TGCAGTGCTAGATGGGGGCAAGAGACCCAGTTCTTC. Its protein is CSARWGQETQFF.

This clonotype was seen many times. Here the CDR3 DNA reads TGTGCCAGCAACGTGGGGTACACTGAAGCTTTCTTT. Its protein is CASNVGYTEAFF. The chain combines TRBV12-3 or TRBV12-4 with TRBJ1-1; D unresolved. This CDR3 is 12 amino acids long. Trimming left V 7 bases short and J 3 bases short, with 9 bases between.

The chain links TRBV19 to TRBJ1-1; 7 nucleotides line up with TRBD1. The CDR3 is 12 amino acids. In germline, CDR1 is LNHDA, CDR2 SQIVND (reference sequence). J lost 6 bases, V lost 7 bases, and 5 bases had no gene match. CDR3: CASMRQGSEAFF. The CDR3 DNA reads TGTGCCAGTATGAGACAGGGATCTGAAGCTTTCTTT.

Ten or more counts support this clonotype. V and J are TRBV5-1 and TRBJ2-3, with D possibly being TRBD2 (6 bases). The CDR3 consists of 14 residues. CDR1 is SGHRS and CDR2 is YFSETQ in the germline V gene. V lost 3 bases, J lost 2 bases, and 10 bases lay in between. The chain's CDR3 is CASSSERATDTQYF. Written as DNA, the CDR3 is TGCGCCAGCAGCTCCGAGCGGGCCACAGATACGCAGTATTTT.

J is TRBJ1-3 and V is TRBV12-3 or TRBV12-4; tentative D call: TRBD1 (5 bases). The V end was cut by 6 bases, the J end by 1 base, with 13 bases between. This CDR3 has 15 amino acids. The CDR3 spells CASSPGTASGNTIYF. CDR3 sequence (DNA): TGTGCCAGCAGCCCCGGGACGGCTTCTGGAAACACCATATATTTT.